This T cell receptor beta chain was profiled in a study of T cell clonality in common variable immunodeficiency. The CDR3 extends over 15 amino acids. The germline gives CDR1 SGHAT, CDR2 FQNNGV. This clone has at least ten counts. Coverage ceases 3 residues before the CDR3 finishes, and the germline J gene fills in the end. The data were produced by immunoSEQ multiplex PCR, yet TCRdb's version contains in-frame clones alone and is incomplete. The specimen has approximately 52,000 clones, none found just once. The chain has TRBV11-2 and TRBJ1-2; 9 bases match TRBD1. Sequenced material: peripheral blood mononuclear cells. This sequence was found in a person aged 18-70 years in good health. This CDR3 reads CASSLDTGTGSGYTF. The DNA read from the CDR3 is TGTGCCAGCAGCTTAGATACCGGGACAGGGAGCGGC.